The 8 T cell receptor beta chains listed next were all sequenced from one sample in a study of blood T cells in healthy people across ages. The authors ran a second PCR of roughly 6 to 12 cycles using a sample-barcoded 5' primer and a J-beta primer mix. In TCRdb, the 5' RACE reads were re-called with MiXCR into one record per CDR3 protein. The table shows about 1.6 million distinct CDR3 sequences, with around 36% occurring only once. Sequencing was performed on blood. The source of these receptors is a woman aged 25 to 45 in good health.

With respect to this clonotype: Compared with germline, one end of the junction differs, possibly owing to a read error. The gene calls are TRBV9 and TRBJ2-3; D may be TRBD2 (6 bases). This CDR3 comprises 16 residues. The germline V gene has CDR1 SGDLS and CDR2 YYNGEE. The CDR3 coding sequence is TGTGCCAGCAGCGTAGACCCTGGGACTGGCACAGATATGCAGTATTTT. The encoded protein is CASSVDPGTGTDMQYF. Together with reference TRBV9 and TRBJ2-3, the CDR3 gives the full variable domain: DSGVTQTPKHLITATGQRVTLRCSPRSGDLSVYWYQQSLDQGLQFLIQYYNGEERAKGNILERFSAQQFPDLHSELNLSSLELGDSALYFCASSVDPGTGTDMQYFGPGTRLTVL.

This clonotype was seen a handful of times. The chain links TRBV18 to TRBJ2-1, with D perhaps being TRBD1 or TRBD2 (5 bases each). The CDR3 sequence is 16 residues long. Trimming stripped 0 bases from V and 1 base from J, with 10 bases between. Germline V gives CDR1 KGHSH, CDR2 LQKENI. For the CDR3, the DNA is TGTGCCAGCTCACCACCCAGGGAGCGGTCCTACAATGAGCAGTTCTTC. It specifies CASSPPRERSYNEQFF. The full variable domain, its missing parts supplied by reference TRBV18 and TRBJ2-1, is NAGVMQNPRHLVRRRGQEARLRCSPMKGHSHVYWYRQLPEEGLKFMVYLQKENIIDESGMPKERFSAEFPKEGPSILRIQQVVRGDSAAYFCASSPPRERSYNEQFFGPGTRLTVL.

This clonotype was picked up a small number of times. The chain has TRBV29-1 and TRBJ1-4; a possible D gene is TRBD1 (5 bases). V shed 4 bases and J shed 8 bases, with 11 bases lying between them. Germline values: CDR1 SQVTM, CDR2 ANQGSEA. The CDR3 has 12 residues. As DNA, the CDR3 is TGCAGCGTTGCCAGGGAGCACGAAAAACTGTTTTTT. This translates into CSVAREHEKLFF.

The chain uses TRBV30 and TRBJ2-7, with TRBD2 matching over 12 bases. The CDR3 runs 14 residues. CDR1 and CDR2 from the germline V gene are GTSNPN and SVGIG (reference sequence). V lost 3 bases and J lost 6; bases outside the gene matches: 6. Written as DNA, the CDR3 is TGTGCCTGGAGAAGGGCTAGCGGGGGGGCCGAGCAGTACTTC. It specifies CAWRRASGGAEQYF.

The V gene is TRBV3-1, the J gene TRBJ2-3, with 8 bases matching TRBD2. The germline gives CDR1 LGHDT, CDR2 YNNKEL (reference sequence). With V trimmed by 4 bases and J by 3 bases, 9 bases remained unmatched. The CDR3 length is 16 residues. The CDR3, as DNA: TGTGCCAGCAGCCTGGGACTGGGCGGGAGGACAGATACGCAGTATTTT. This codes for CASSLGLGGRTDTQYF.

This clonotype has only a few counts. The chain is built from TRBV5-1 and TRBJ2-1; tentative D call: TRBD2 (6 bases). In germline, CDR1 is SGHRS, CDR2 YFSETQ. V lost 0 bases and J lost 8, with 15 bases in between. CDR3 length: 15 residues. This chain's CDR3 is CASSLGVGGGDEQFF. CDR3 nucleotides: TGCGCCAGCAGCTTGGGAGTGGGGGGTGGGGATGAGCAGTTCTTC.

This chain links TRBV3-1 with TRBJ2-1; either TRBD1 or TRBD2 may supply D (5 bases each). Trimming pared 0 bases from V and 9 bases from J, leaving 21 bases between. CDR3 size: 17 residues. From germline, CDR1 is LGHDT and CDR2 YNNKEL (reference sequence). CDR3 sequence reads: CASSQEKRSGNQAEQFF. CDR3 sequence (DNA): TGTGCCAGCAGCCAAGAAAAGCGGTCAGGGAATCAGGCTGAGCAGTTCTTC.

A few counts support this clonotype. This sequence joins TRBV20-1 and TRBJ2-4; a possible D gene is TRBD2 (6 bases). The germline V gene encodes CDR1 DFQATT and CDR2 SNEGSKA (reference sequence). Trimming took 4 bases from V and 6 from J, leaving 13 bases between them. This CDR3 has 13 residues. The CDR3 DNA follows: TGCAGTGCTATGTCACTAGCCGGAAACATTCAGTACTTC. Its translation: CSAMSLAGNIQYF.